This T cell receptor beta chain was obtained from a study of molecular identifiers for immune sequencing clone quantification. General study findings and limits: Over 97% of CMV-specific effector molecules, but under 1% of naive ones, were in clones above 20 copies. Detection of one spiked Jurkat cell's TCR RNA reportedly worked in 900,000 to 1,000,000 naive cells. Barcode collisions between identical TCR molecules could shrink estimates of highly expanded clone sizes.

TCRdb re-called the PCR reads through MiXCR, storing one row per CDR3 protein. The sample has about 640,000 distinct CDR3 sequences, approximately 20% seen once. Regarding this clonotype: What it binds is not known. A much larger clone lies one base from this, so it may be a read error.

Sample: naive CD8+ T cells from blood, with Jurkat cell RNA spiked in. As for subset: FACS-sorted CD8+CD4-CCR7+CD45RA+ naive T cells. This receptor was identified in a human donor in good health. Some libraries in this study had Jurkat cell RNA spiked in.

CDR3 in amino acids: CASRGQGLDQPQHF. CDR3 coding DNA: TGTGCCAGTAGGGGTCAGGGCTTGGATCAGCCCCAGCATTTT. The chain joins TRBV19 to TRBJ1-5; a possible D gene is TRBD1 (5 bases). Germline V CDR1 and CDR2: LNHDA, SQIVND (reference sequence). The CDR3 runs to 14 residues. V lost 6 bases and J 5 bases, leaving 14 bases between the germline ends.